This T cell receptor beta chain emerged from a study of T-cell reconstitution after alpha-beta-depleted transplantation in children. This clonotype was seen repeatedly, ten times or more. For TCRbeta, the library was prepared with unique molecular identifiers. A single record per CDR3 protein comes from TCRdb applying MiXCR to the PCR reads. This sample has roughly 610,000 distinct CDR3 sequences, with about 10% found just once. Sequences were derived from PBMCs from the stem cell graft donor, sampled from the stem cell graft. This TCR was sampled from a human donor who donated a stem cell graft to a child with acute myeloid leukemia.

CDR3 sequence (DNA): TGTGCCAGCAGCTTAAGAGGGCCAGATACGCAGTATTTT. Residues: CASSLRGPDTQYF. This chain connects TRBV7-2 to TRBJ2-3; the D gene is possibly TRBD2 (5 bases). Germline lookup yields CDR1 SGHTA and CDR2 FQGNSA. Trimming removed 2 bases at V and 4 bases at J, with 7 bases between. This CDR3 comprises 13 residues.